The 22 T cell receptor beta chains listed next were all sequenced from one sample in a study of blood T cell repertoires in COVID-19. Some clones are missing from TCRdb's copy, which holds only in-frame ones; the method was immunoSEQ multiplex PCR. Altogether some 330,000 clones are present, about four fifths being singletons, with the ten largest covering roughly 5.1%. The specimen sequenced was PBMCs or T cells enriched from blood (not recorded which). These receptors all stem from a woman between 45 and 65 years old who had recovered from COVID-19.

The chain couples TRBV9 to TRBJ1-5; D is unclear. The V end lost 3 bases, the J end lost 9 bases, and 25 bases lay between the germline ends. CDR3 length: 17 residues. Germline V lookup: CDR1 SGDLS, CDR2 YYNGEE. CDR3 DNA: TGTGCCAGCAGCGCTACCCAGAGGGTTAGTCCGGTCCGGCCCCAGCATTTT. This translates into CASSATQRVSPVRPQHF.

This chain uses TRBV6-6 with TRBJ2-2; D not certain. The length of the CDR3 is 15 residues. V shed 0 bases and J shed 0 bases, with 5 bases lying between them. The V gene's germline CDR1 is MNHNY and CDR2 SVGAGI (reference sequence). The chain's CDR3 is CASSYSRPNTGELFF. The DNA for the CDR3 is TGTGCCAGCAGTTACTCGCGGCCGAACACCGGGGAGCTGTTTTTT.

In this sample, this clone turned up once. The CDR3 spells CASSFPGGTEAFF. CDR3 nucleotides: TGTGCCAGCAGCTTTCCCGGGGGCACTGAAGCTTTCTTT. The V gene is TRBV5-4, the J gene TRBJ1-1; a weak D match, TRBD1 (5 bases). CDR3 length: 13 amino acids. With 2 bases removed from V and 4 bases from J, the gap between germline ends came to 9 bases. Germline CDR1 and CDR2: SGHNT and YYREEE (reference sequence).

The rearrangement uses TRBV3-1 (or the pseudogene TRBV3-2) and TRBJ2-7; D gene ambiguous. Germline CDR1 LGHDT, CDR2 YNNKEL (reference sequence). CDR3 size: 14 residues. Trimming removed 1 base at V and 0 bases at J, with 7 bases between. CDR3 amino acids: CASSQGLVSYEQYF. CDR3 nucleotides: TGTGCCAGCAGCCAAGGTCTAGTCTCCTACGAGCAGTACTTC.

The rearrangement joins TRBV7-6 to TRBJ2-1; TRBD1 is a possible D gene (5 bases). The CDR3 is 16 residues long. Germline-derived CDR1 and CDR2 are SGHVS and FNYEAQ. With 1 base removed from V and 3 bases from J, the gap between germline ends came to 13 bases. CDR3 region: CASSLGFKQDYNEQFF. CDR3 DNA sequence: TGTGCCAGCAGCTTAGGTTTTAAACAGGACTACAATGAGCAGTTCTTC. Full variable domain (outside the CDR3, taken from reference TRBV7-6 and TRBJ2-1): GAGVSQSPRYKVTKRGQDVALRCDPISGHVSLYWYRQALGQGPEFLTYFNYEAQQDKSGLPNDRFSAERPEGSISTLTIQRTEQRDSAMYRCASSLGFKQDYNEQFFGPGTRLTVL.

The genes are TRBV5-6 and TRBJ1-2; no reliable D call. Germline CDR1 is SGHDT and CDR2 is YYEEEE. The CDR3 has 12 amino acids. V lost 6 bases to trimming and J lost 9 bases, with 15 bases between them. CDR3 bases: TGTGCCAGCAACGGGGAAGGCATGAGCTACACCTTC. This translates into CASNGEGMSYTF.

The V gene is TRBV19, the J gene TRBJ2-1; the match to TRBD1 covers 7 bases. This CDR3 has 15 amino acids. Germline trimming cut 6 bases from V and 0 bases from J; bases unmatched to any gene: 5. CDR1 LNHDA and CDR2 SQIVND come from the germline V gene (reference sequence). The CDR3 spells CASRMGQSSYNEQFF. The CDR3 DNA is TGTGCCAGTAGAATGGGACAGAGCTCCTACAATGAGCAGTTCTTC.

The chain is built from TRBV7-2 and TRBJ2-3, with 14 bases lining up with TRBD2. Per the germline V gene, CDR1 is SGHTA and CDR2 is FQGNSA. Trimming cost V 3 bases and J 2 bases; bases outside gene matches: 10. The CDR3 extends over 19 amino acids. CDR3 residues: CASSFYGLAGGKPTDTQYF. The CDR3 DNA sequence: TGTGCCAGCAGCTTCTACGGACTAGCGGGGGGAAAGCCCACAGATACGCAGTATTTT. The whole variable domain, remainder taken from reference TRBV7-2 and TRBJ2-3, is GAGVSQSPSNKVTEKGKDVELRCDPISGHTALYWYRQSLGQGLEFLIYFQGNSAPDKSGLPSDRFSAERTGGSVSTLTIQRTQQEDSAVYLCASSFYGLAGGKPTDTQYFGPGTRLTVL.

The chain has TRBV11-3 and TRBJ2-5; 8 nucleotides line up with TRBD2. From germline, CDR1 is SGHNT and CDR2 YENEEA. This CDR3 contains 13 residues. The junction had 0 bases not matched to a gene; V was cut back by 1 base and J by 5 bases. The CDR3 DNA reads TGTGCCAGCAGCTTAGGCGGGAGGGAGACCCAGTACTTC. Encoded protein: CASSLGGRETQYF.

The genes are TRBV5-1 and TRBJ1-1; no clear D gene. Trimming took 4 bases from V and 3 from J, leaving 10 bases between them. The germline gives CDR1 SGHRS, CDR2 YFSETQ. The CDR3 has 13 amino acids. CDR3 in DNA: TGCGCCAGCAGCCCGCGGGGAGACACTGAAGCTTTCTTT. Translating gives CASSPRGDTEAFF. Supplemented by reference TRBV5-1 and TRBJ1-1, the full variable domain reads KAGVTQTPRYLIKTRGQQVTLSCSPISGHRSVSWYQQTPGQGLQFLFEYFSETQRNKGNFPGRFSGRQFSNSRSEMNVSTLELGDSALYLCASSPRGDTEAFFGQGTRLTVV.

This clone was recorded a few times. The chain employs TRBV9 and TRBJ1-1; weak D call: TRBD1 (6 bases). CDR1 is SGDLS and CDR2 is YYNGEE in the germline V gene. CDR3 length equals 16 residues. Deletions cut 0 bases from V and 4 bases from J, with 16 bases between. The CDR3 region has the DNA TGTGCCAGCAGCGTAGCCCCCGCAAAAGGGGGCACTGAAGCTTTCTTT. Translation: CASSVAPAKGGTEAFF.

The J gene is TRBJ1-2, the V gene TRBV20-1, with D possibly matching TRBD1 (6 bases). V gave up 3 bases and J gave up 4 bases, with 12 bases separating them. The length of the CDR3 is 13 residues. Germline V gives CDR1 DFQATT, CDR2 SNEGSKA (reference sequence). CDR3 residues: CSASEGGVYGYTF. The CDR3 region has the DNA TGCAGTGCTAGTGAAGGGGGGGTCTATGGCTACACCTTC.

The chain couples TRBV2 to TRBJ1-2, with no clear D. This CDR3 spans 15 amino acids. Germline V gives CDR1 SNHLY, CDR2 FYNNEI. The V end was cut by 2 bases, the J end by 0 bases, with 10 bases between. In DNA form, the CDR3 reads TGTGCCAGCAGTGAACTGGGCCCAGCTAACTATGGCTACACCTTC. Encoded protein: CASSELGPANYGYTF.

V is TRBV18 and J is TRBJ2-5, with 7 bases identical to TRBD2. Unmatched junction bases numbered 4, after V lost 3 bases and J lost 3 bases. CDR1 is KGHSH and CDR2 is LQKENI in the germline V gene. The CDR3 is 14 amino acids. CDR3 loop: CASSPALAEETQYF. In DNA, the CDR3 is TGTGCCAGCTCACCGGCCCTAGCGGAAGAGACCCAGTACTTC. Supplemented by reference TRBV18 and TRBJ2-5, the full variable domain reads NAGVMQNPRHLVRRRGQEARLRCSPMKGHSHVYWYRQLPEEGLKFMVYLQKENIIDESGMPKERFSAEFPKEGPSILRIQQVVRGDSAAYFCASSPALAEETQYFGPGTRLLVL.

This chain joins TRBV27 and TRBJ1-6, with 8 bases identical to TRBD1. The V gene's germline CDR1 is MNHEY and CDR2 SMNVEV (reference sequence). Losses at the gene ends were 2 bases for V and 7 bases for J; bases not matched to a gene: 4. CDR3 length: 15 amino acids. CDR3 in amino acids: CASSLQGAYNSPLHF. CDR3 DNA: TGTGCCAGCAGTTTACAGGGGGCTTACAATTCACCCCTCCACTTT.

This clone was observed a single time. This chain joins TRBV5-6 and TRBJ1-2; 9 nucleotides match TRBD1. Germline values: CDR1 SGHDT, CDR2 YYEEEE. V gave up 0 bases and J gave up 6 bases; unmatched junction bases: 3. This CDR3 comprises 14 residues. The CDR3, as DNA: TGTGCCAGCAGCTTGGACAGGGGGCGTGATGGCTACACCTTC. It codes for CASSLDRGRDGYTF.

The rearrangement uses TRBV19 and TRBJ1-2; D unresolved. Germline V lookup: CDR1 LNHDA, CDR2 SQIVND (reference sequence). The CDR3 loop spans 14 amino acids. The V and J ends lost 0 bases and 5 bases respectively, with 10 bases between them. The CDR3 loop is CASSIDRGEYGYTF. The CDR3 DNA is TGTGCCAGTAGTATAGATCGAGGCGAGTATGGCTACACCTTC.

The chain has TRBV4-2 and TRBJ1-2, with 8 bases that match TRBD1. CDR1 and CDR2 (germline): LGHNA, YNFKEQ. Germline trimming cut 0 bases from V and 4 bases from J; bases unmatched to any gene: 4. The CDR3 extends over 15 amino acids. CDR3 sequence reads: CASSQETGDIYGYTF. As DNA, the CDR3 is TGTGCCAGCAGCCAAGAGACAGGGGATATCTATGGCTACACCTTC.

Worth noting for this clone: Here the CDR3 omits its conserved ending phenylalanine or tryptophan, so a read error is the likely source. No DNA is shown, since the ends of the CDR3 on it are uncertain; the CDR3 is the one TCRdb lists. The chain employs TRBV20-1 and TRBJ2-3; TRBD2, the table's D call, lacks a check against the DNA. The CDR3 has 11 residues if both end residues are counted. CDR1 is DFQATT, CDR2 SNEGSKA, per germline (reference sequence). CDR3 region: CSAGTSGVSIC.

This chain links TRBV2 with TRBJ2-3; 12 nucleotides line up with TRBD2. V dropped 3 bases and J dropped 4; count of bases not matched to a gene: 5. The CDR3 is 16 amino acids. Germline V gives CDR1 SNHLY, CDR2 FYNNEI. The CDR3 loop reads CASSDLAGGPADTQYF. CDR3 nucleotide sequence: TGTGCCAGCAGTGATCTAGCGGGGGGGCCGGCAGATACGCAGTATTTT. The whole variable domain, filled in from reference TRBV2 and TRBJ2-3, reads EPEVTQTPSHQVTQMGQEVILRCVPISNHLYFYWYRQILGQKVEFLVSFYNNEISEKSEIFDDQFSVERPDGSNFTLKIRSTKLEDSAMYFCASSDLAGGPADTQYFGPGTRLTVL.

The chain recombines TRBV3-1 (or the pseudogene TRBV3-2) with TRBJ1-5, with no clear D. The CDR3 is 15 amino acids. V lost 0 bases to trimming and J lost 0 bases, with 6 bases between them. The germline V gene encodes CDR1 LGHDT and CDR2 YNNKEL (reference sequence). The CDR3 loop reads CASSQEPGSNQPQHF. For the CDR3, the DNA is TGTGCCAGCAGCCAAGAACCCGGTAGCAATCAGCCCCAGCATTTT.

The chain combines TRBV20-1 with TRBJ2-7; tentative D call: TRBD2 (5 bases). V lost 3 bases and J 7 bases, leaving 16 bases between the germline ends. Germline CDR1 reads DFQATT; CDR2 reads SNEGSKA (reference sequence). The CDR3 length is 13 residues. The CDR3 DNA reads TGCAGTGCTAGTCGGCTTCCCTCGGGGGAGCAGTACTTC. It is translated as CSASRLPSGEQYF.